The rows below give T cell receptor beta chains drawn from one sample of a study of shared clonotypes between healthy human individuals. Some clones are missing from TCRdb's copy, which holds only in-frame ones; the method was immunoSEQ multiplex PCR. The sample lists about 2.2 million clones, around 93% occurring once. Source material: naive CD8+ T cells from PBMCs. These TCRs come from a man between 18 and 29 years old in good health. Some clones in this sample may be carry-over from other donors' samples. The conserved cysteine and the conserved F or W are not part of the CDR3 here. The order of the fields is V gene, J gene, CDR3 protein.

TRBV27,TRBJ2-7,ASSSLAGGHEQY
TRBV7-8,TRBJ2-5,ASSFPAGGETQY
TRBV7-6,TRBJ2-3,ASSSRTSLSTDTQY
TRBV6-6,TRBJ1-5,ATFTGSGSGQPQH
TRBV27,TRBJ2-7,ASRQGGPTRSGYEQY
TRBV10-3,TRBJ2-7,AISELETSGFYEQY
TRBV28,TRBJ2-3,ASSPPLAHYNTDTQY
TRBV4-1,TRBJ1-5,ASSHRGNSNQPQH
TRBV7-8,TRBJ2-6,ASSFYFSNFGANVLT
TRBV6-5,TRBJ1-2,ASSYGQLYGYT
TRBV21-1,TRBJ1-4,ASSTQTGANEKLF
TRBV19,TRBJ1-2,ASSTAEEGRYGYT
TRBV30,TRBJ1-1,AWSGRMEAF
TRBV2,TRBJ1-1,AIEGTVNTEAF
TRBV29-1,TRBJ2-7,STRDSEQY
TRBV27,TRBJ2-5,ASSFLAARDEAQY
TRBV23-1,TRBJ1-5,ASSQPRGPSNQPQH
TRBV9,TRBJ2-7,ASSVGSSGNRGEQY
TRBV7-2,TRBJ2-3,ASFSGGSRLTDTQY
TRBV5-1,TRBJ1-3,ASSGGTGSGNTIY
TRBV5-6,TRBJ2-7,ASSLVGKTYEQY
TRBV7-9,TRBJ2-5,ASSLAPDLRKTQY
TRBV7-6,TRBJ2-7,ASSGGAAVYEQY
TRBV27,TRBJ1-1,ASSLRTAEAF
TRBV21-1,TRBJ1-2,ASSTTNVRTYGYT
TRBV4-3,TRBJ2-1,ASSQGVPGLAENEQF
TRBV29-1,TRBJ2-1,SGLGTSSQF
TRBV28,TRBJ2-7,ASSPGDGPAYEQY
TRBV19,TRBJ1-1,ASSIRDTNTEAF
TRBV7-8,TRBJ2-3,ASSLGQPSTDTQY
TRBV7-9,TRBJ2-5,ASSPWVAEQETQY
TRBV7-8,TRBJ2-7,ASSLGTSGRTPRTYEQY
TRBV4-1,TRBJ1-5,ASSQESSGLGSQPQH
TRBV5-8,TRBJ2-1,ASSTGLAFYNEQF
TRBV5-6,TRBJ1-3,ASSLEAEHSSGNTIY
TRBV28,TRBJ2-5,ASSFSAGRWAGYQETQY
TRBV29-1,TRBJ1-3,SVGGTAGGNTIY
TRBV7-9,TRBJ1-1,ASSSQGRGLGPLEAF
TRBV27,TRBJ2-3,ASSLSKVRGTDTQY
TRBV28,TRBJ1-2,ASTPTPGYGYT
TRBV27,TRBJ2-7,ASSPRPGTYEQY
TRBV19,TRBJ2-1,ASSILAGTYNEQF